The rows below give T cell receptor beta chains drawn from one sample of a study of T-cell memory formation after mild COVID-19. In TCRdb, the 5' RACE reads were re-called with MiXCR into one record per CDR3 protein. The sample shows tens of thousands of distinct CDR3 sequences, 6.1% of them seen only once. The sequenced material came from PBMCs or a T cell subset sorted from them (not recorded which). The receptors were sampled from an adult who had mild COVID-19 (a few samples of this study predate the infection). Cell type and time point are not known. Both conserved end residues are part of each CDR3. D genes are given only for firm matches. Expanded clones get a size class; other rows say once, few or many, or leave the size out.

abundance: few; j_gene: TRBJ2-7; v_gene: TRBV3-1; d_gene: -; CDR3nt: TGTGCCAGCAGCCAAGATTACCTACCCTACGAGCAGTACTTC; CDR3aa: CASSQDYLPYEQYF
abundance: few; j_gene: TRBJ2-3; v_gene: TRBV9; d_gene: -; CDR3nt: TGTGCCAGCAGCGTAGAGGGGACGGGTGTGTGGAGCACAGATACGCAGTATTTT; CDR3aa: CASSVEGTGVWSTDTQYF
abundance: many; j_gene: TRBJ2-7; v_gene: TRBV5-1; d_gene: -; CDR3nt: TGCGCCAGCAGCTTGGGGGGGGATTCCTACGAGCAGTACTTC; CDR3aa: CASSLGGDSYEQYF
abundance: many; j_gene: TRBJ1-6; v_gene: TRBV5-5; d_gene: -; CDR3nt: TGTGCCAGCAGCCCGCCGGGGGAATATAATTCACCCCTCCACTTT; CDR3aa: CASSPPGEYNSPLHF
abundance: many; j_gene: TRBJ2-3; v_gene: TRBV4-3; d_gene: TRBD1; CDR3nt: TGCGCCAGCAGCCACGGACAGGTTACTAGCACAGATACGCAGTATTTT; CDR3aa: CASSHGQVTSTDTQYF
abundance: few; j_gene: TRBJ2-3; v_gene: TRBV20-1; d_gene: -; CDR3nt: TGCAGTGCGAGGGGCTACACAGATACGCAGTATTTT; CDR3aa: CSARGYTDTQYF
abundance: many; j_gene: TRBJ2-3; v_gene: TRBV7-2; d_gene: -; CDR3nt: TGTGCCAGCAGCTCCTACCCGAACACAGATACGCAGTATTTT; CDR3aa: CASSSYPNTDTQYF
abundance: -; j_gene: TRBJ1-1; v_gene: TRBV7-9; d_gene: -; CDR3nt: TGTGCCAGCAGCTTAGTCTCCATCCGGACTGAAGCTTTCTTT; CDR3aa: CASSLVSIRTEAFF
abundance: -; j_gene: TRBJ1-1; v_gene: TRBV29-1; d_gene: TRBD1; CDR3nt: TGCAGCGTTGAGGACAGGACCTTTTTGAACACTGAAGCTTTCTTT; CDR3aa: CSVEDRTFLNTEAFF
abundance: few; j_gene: TRBJ1-3; v_gene: TRBV5-5; d_gene: -; CDR3nt: TGTGCCAGCAGCTCAGTGGGAAACACCATATATTTT; CDR3aa: CASSSVGNTIYF
abundance: many; j_gene: TRBJ2-3; v_gene: TRBV27; d_gene: -; CDR3nt: TGTGCCAGCAGTTCCAGGGTTCCGGATACGCAGTATTTT; CDR3aa: CASSSRVPDTQYF
abundance: few; j_gene: TRBJ2-2; v_gene: TRBV11-3; d_gene: TRBD1; CDR3nt: TGTGCCAGCACCACCGGACAGGCCAACACCGGGGAGCTGTTTTTT; CDR3aa: CASTTGQANTGELFF
abundance: many; j_gene: TRBJ2-2; v_gene: TRBV15; d_gene: -; CDR3nt: TGTGCCACCAGCAGAGTCCGGGCGAACACCGGGGAGCTGTTTTTT; CDR3aa: CATSRVRANTGELFF
abundance: many; j_gene: TRBJ2-3; v_gene: TRBV6-2/TRBV6-3; d_gene: -; CDR3nt: TGTGCCAGCAGTTACGCCCACGGGACTTTCACAGATACGCAGTATTTT; CDR3aa: CASSYAHGTFTDTQYF
abundance: many; j_gene: TRBJ1-5; v_gene: TRBV4-2; d_gene: -; CDR3nt: TGTGCCAGCAGCCAAGGGGAGAGGACGGATAATCAGCCCCAGCATTTT; CDR3aa: CASSQGERTDNQPQHF
abundance: many; j_gene: TRBJ1-1; v_gene: TRBV29-1; d_gene: -; CDR3nt: TGCAGCGGTTCCACCCGGGGAAGATCTGGCGTCACTGAAGCTTTCTTT; CDR3aa: CSGSTRGRSGVTEAFF
abundance: many; j_gene: TRBJ1-4; v_gene: TRBV4-1; d_gene: -; CDR3nt: TGCGCCAGCAGCCAAGTAGTAGGGGAAAAACTGTTTTTT; CDR3aa: CASSQVVGEKLFF
abundance: many; j_gene: TRBJ2-5; v_gene: TRBV11-3; d_gene: TRBD1; CDR3nt: TGTGCCAGCAGTAAAACAGGGGGCGAAGAGACCCAGTACTTC; CDR3aa: CASSKTGGEETQYF
abundance: -; j_gene: TRBJ1-5; v_gene: TRBV12-3/TRBV12-4; d_gene: -; CDR3nt: TGTGCCAGCACGAACAGCCCTCATCAGCCCCAGCATTTT; CDR3aa: CASTNSPHQPQHF
abundance: many; j_gene: TRBJ2-2; v_gene: TRBV6-1; d_gene: -; CDR3nt: TGTGCCAGCAGTGAGAAACAGGCCAGCACCGGGGAGCTGTTTTTT; CDR3aa: CASSEKQASTGELFF
abundance: -; j_gene: TRBJ1-1; v_gene: TRBV5-5; d_gene: -; CDR3nt: TGTGCCAGCAGCTTACAACCCCAACCGAACACTGAAGCTTTCTTT; CDR3aa: CASSLQPQPNTEAFF
abundance: -; j_gene: TRBJ1-1; v_gene: TRBV5-1; d_gene: TRBD1; CDR3nt: TGCGCCAGCAGCCCCCGACAGGGGGTAGCGAACACTGAAGCTTTCTTT; CDR3aa: CASSPRQGVANTEAFF
abundance: few; j_gene: TRBJ2-7; v_gene: TRBV30; d_gene: -; CDR3nt: TGTGCCTGGAGCGGTCCAGGCTACGAGCAGTACTTC; CDR3aa: CAWSGPGYEQYF
abundance: few; j_gene: TRBJ1-5; v_gene: TRBV20-1; d_gene: TRBD1; CDR3nt: TGCAGTGCTAGAGATAGACAGGGGGCTATTCAGCCCCAGCATTTT; CDR3aa: CSARDRQGAIQPQHF
abundance: few; j_gene: TRBJ1-1; v_gene: TRBV6-5; d_gene: -; CDR3nt: TGTGCCAGCGGGCAGGGGAAGGTGAACACTGAAGCTTTCTTT; CDR3aa: CASGQGKVNTEAFF
abundance: many; j_gene: TRBJ2-5; v_gene: TRBV6-5; d_gene: TRBD1; CDR3nt: TGTGCCAGCAGTCCTCCGGGACAGGGGCTGGAGACCCAGTACTTC; CDR3aa: CASSPPGQGLETQYF